Sequencing of this T cell receptor beta chain was carried out in a study of cytomegalovirus exposure and HLA in healthy donors. Study-wide results and caveats: Presence/absence comparisons presumed near-even sequencing depth among donors.

The V segment lost 5 bases and the J segment 5 bases; nucleotides outside the gene matches: 9. Germline loops: CDR1 LNHDA, CDR2 SQIVND (reference sequence). CDR3 length: 15 residues. Comment on this clone: What it binds is not known.

Primers included in the PCR were 60 Vbeta and 13 Jbeta primers. Authors' data handling: There were about 80 million unique TCR beta chains by a later count, and 10 million to 12 million of them were shared. Data came from immunoSEQ multiplex PCR; TCRdb stores just in-frame clones and leaves some out. D and trimming were read from the DNA, whereas the V and J calls and clone size are those reported in that table. The table lists 130,000 or so clones, with roughly 1.7% in the top ten. The specimen sequenced was PBMCs. This rearrangement joins TRBV19 to TRBJ2-5; 9 bases line up with TRBD1. This sequence originates from a woman aged 35 to 49 in good health and CMV-seropositive. CDR3 in DNA: TGTGCCAGTAGTCTTGGGACAGGGCCAGCGGAGACCCAGTACTTC. It codes for CASSLGTGPAETQYF.